These T cell receptor beta chains were read from a single sample in a study of T cell responses to AZD1222 COVID-19 vaccine. The repertoire was sequenced with immunoSEQ multiplex PCR; TCRdb's copy has only in-frame clones and lacks some. The sample lists 85,000 or so clones, around nine tenths occurring once. Material: peripheral blood, obtained 28 days after the second AZD1222 dose. The receptor source for this set is an adult who received the AZD1222 COVID-19 vaccine. Both conserved end residues are part of each CDR3. The D gene is left open where the match is weak. Clone size appears in some rows only: once, few, many, or a class for an expanded clone.

size	V	D	J	DNA	CDR3
.	TRBV7-3	TRBD2	TRBJ2-5	TGTGCCAGCAGCTTAAAGCCGACTAGCGGGGGGGAGACCCAGTACTTC	CASSLKPTSGGETQYF
.	TRBV19	TRBD1	TRBJ1-2	TGTGCCAGTAGTATGGGGACAGGTGTTGGAGGCTACACCTTC	CASSMGTGVGGYTF
.	TRBV19	.	TRBJ2-7	TGTGCCAGTAGTTCGGGACAAGGTTACGAGCAGTACTTC	CASSSGQGYEQYF
.	TRBV11-2	.	TRBJ1-1	TGTGCCAGCAGCTTAGGCCCCGGAACTGAAGCTTTCTTT	CASSLGPGTEAFF
once	TRBV27	.	TRBJ2-3	TGTGCCAGCAGTATTCCCGGGGGAGATACGCAGTATTTT	CASSIPGGDTQYF
.	TRBV5-6	.	TRBJ1-1	TGTGCCAGCAGCCCCTCAGGAGCGAACACTGAAGCTTTCTTT	CASSPSGANTEAFF
.	TRBV9	.	TRBJ1-5	TGTGCCAGCAGCTTCACAGGGAATAGCAATCAGCCCCAGCATTTT	CASSFTGNSNQPQHF
.	TRBV27	.	TRBJ2-7	TGTGCCAGCAGTTCCGCGGCTCTGGGTACCTACGAGCAGTACTTC	CASSSAALGTYEQYF
.	TRBV15	.	TRBJ1-5	TGTGCCACCAGCAGTGGGACTGGGGCACCGAGCAATCAGCCCCAGCATTTT	CATSSGTGAPSNQPQHF
.	TRBV13	.	TRBJ1-3	TGTGCCAGCAGCTTAGTAGGACCAGGAGGTACCATATATTTT	CASSLVGPGGTIYF
.	TRBV21-1	.	TRBJ2-3	TGTGCCAGCAGCAAGGTGGTCAGGGGCACAGATACGCAGTATTTT	CASSKVVRGTDTQYF
.	TRBV7-9	.	TRBJ2-3	TGTGCCAGCAGCTTAGAACTTTTTACGCAGTATTTT	CASSLELFTQYF
.	TRBV28	TRBD1	TRBJ1-1	TGTGCCAGCAGTTCGCGGACAGGGCCGAGTTCCGAAGCTTTCTTT	CASSSRTGPSSEAFF
.	TRBV18	.	TRBJ1-5	TGTGCCAGCTCCTTACAAGTGAATAGCAATCAGCCCCAGCATTTT	CASSLQVNSNQPQHF
.	TRBV7-9	.	TRBJ2-1	TGTGCCAGCGGCTCGGGTAGGACCCGCTACAATGAGCAGTTCTTC	CASGSGRTRYNEQFF
.	TRBV5-1	TRBD2	TRBJ2-5	TGCGCCAGCAGCTCAGGAGGGGGACTAGGCCAAGAGACCCAGTACTTC	CASSSGGGLGQETQYF
.	TRBV30	.	TRBJ1-4	TGTGCCTGGGGGGGCAGCCTAAATGAAAAACTGTTTTTT	CAWGGSLNEKLFF
.	TRBV18	.	TRBJ1-1	TGTGCCAGCTCACAGGCGAACACTGAAGCTTTCTTT	CASSQANTEAFF
.	TRBV5-1	TRBD1	TRBJ1-6	TGCGCCAGCAGCCAACAGGGGAGCTCCTATAATTCACCCCTCCACTTT	CASSQQGSSYNSPLHF
once	TRBV19	.	TRBJ2-7	TGTGCCGTGGGGCAGACAAACTACGAGCAGTACTTC	CAVGQTNYEQYF